Listed below are T cell receptor beta chains from one sample, sequenced in a study of blood T cell repertoires in COVID-19. Assay: immunoSEQ multiplex PCR; the TCRdb copy retains only in-frame clones and omits some. The sample shows approximately 210,000 clones, 86% of them seen only once. Sequences were obtained from peripheral blood. The receptors shown here come from a young man who had recovered from COVID-19. The CDR3 runs from the conserved cysteine through the conserved F or W. D genes are given only for firm matches. Not every row has a clone size; where given, it reads once, few, many or a size class.

TRBJ2-1 - TRBV19 - TGTGCCAGTAGTTGGGGCCCCCAAGGCGATGAGCAGTTCTTC CASSWGPQGDEQFF
TRBJ1-1 - TRBV10-3 - TGTGCCATCAGTGTACTTCGGGGATTGGCTGAAGCTTTCTTT CAISVLRGLAEAFF
TRBJ2-3 once TRBV5-1 - TGCGCCAGCAGTTCCGCTGAGGGAGATACGCAGTATTTT CASSSAEGDTQYF
TRBJ1-2 many TRBV6-2/TRBV6-3 - TGTGCCAGCAGTTACTCTAGCGGGTTTCAAGGCTACACCTTC CASSYSSGFQGYTF
TRBJ1-1 - TRBV3-1/TRBV3-2 TRBD1 TGTGCCAGCAGCCGGACCCGACAGGGGGCGAACACTGAAGCTTTCTTT CASSRTRQGANTEAFF
TRBJ1-3 - TRBV19 - TGTGCCAGTGGCGGAAACACCATATATTTT CASGGNTIYF
TRBJ2-7 - TRBV5-1 TRBD1 TGCGCCAGCAGCTTCGGACAGGGGGCCCTCTACGAGCAGTACTTC CASSFGQGALYEQYF
TRBJ2-7 - TRBV18 TRBD1 TGTGCCAGCTCACCACCGATCTTTCGGACAGGGGACTACGAGCAGTACTTC CASSPPIFRTGDYEQYF
TRBJ2-7 - TRBV19 TRBD2 TGTGCCAGTAGTATAGACGTCTTAGCGGGCATACGGTACGAGCAGTACTTC CASSIDVLAGIRYEQYF
TRBJ2-3 - TRBV19 TRBD2 TGTGCCAGTAGGAAGGCCGGGACTAGCGGGGGAATCACAGATACGCAGTATTTT CASRKAGTSGGITDTQYF
TRBJ1-1 - TRBV6-5 - TGTGCCAGCAGAGTGACAGGGAACACTGAAGCTTTCTTT CASRVTGNTEAFF
TRBJ2-4 - TRBV7-8 TRBD1 TGTGCCAGCAGCTATGACAGGGTATTAAACATTCAGTACTTC CASSYDRVLNIQYF
TRBJ2-2 - TRBV7-9 TRBD1 TGTGCCAGCAGCTTAGGGACAGGGACCGGGGAGCTGTTTTTT CASSLGTGTGELFF
TRBJ1-5 - TRBV2 - TGTGCCAGCAATCTGGACAGCGTCCTGAATCAGCCCCAGCATTTT CASNLDSVLNQPQHF
TRBJ2-3 - TRBV2 - TGTGCCAGCATTCGGATACAGAACACAGATACGCAGTATTTT CASIRIQNTDTQYF
TRBJ2-5 few TRBV7-9 TRBD2 TGTGCCAGCAGCTCCTGGACTAGCGAAGAGACCCAGTACTTC CASSSWTSEETQYF
TRBJ2-7 - TRBV7-6 TRBD1 TGTGCCAGCAGCTCCCTACAGGGGGTCTCCTACGAGCAGTACTTC CASSSLQGVSYEQYF
TRBJ1-2 - TRBV20-1 - TGCAGTGCTAGTGGTACAGGTATCTATGGCTACACCTTC CSASGTGIYGYTF
TRBJ1-2 - TRBV19 - TGTGCCAGTAGTATTTCCACAGGGCTTAACTATGGCTACACCTTC CASSISTGLNYGYTF
TRBJ1-4 - TRBV7-9 TRBD1 TGTGCCAGCAGCCTCTTTTGGACAGGCAACAACTATGAAAAACTGTTTTTT CASSLFWTGNNYEKLFF
TRBJ1-2 once TRBV4-1 - TGCGCCAGCAGCCAAGAGGGGTCAGGGCCTAACTATGGCTACACCTTC CASSQEGSGPNYGYTF
TRBJ2-1 - TRBV25-1 TRBD1 TGTGCCAGCAGTGAACCTTTGGGACAGGGGCCGTGTGTCATCTTC CASSEPLGQGPCVIF
TRBJ1-1 - TRBV19 TRBD1 TGTGCCAGTAGTACCGGGACAGACACTGAAGCTTTCTTT CASSTGTDTEAFF
TRBJ2-5 - TRBV5-4 - TGTGCCAGCAGCTTTTACTCATCGTCAGAGACCCAGTACTTC CASSFYSSSETQYF
TRBJ1-5 - TRBV6-6 TRBD1 TGTGCCAGCAGTTCCCGGGACAGGGAATGGACGCCCCAGCATTTT CASSSRDREWTPQHF
TRBJ1-2 - TRBV7-9 TRBD1 TGTGCCAGCAGCTTCTTGGACAGGCTGTATGGCTACACCTTC CASSFLDRLYGYTF
TRBJ2-7 - TRBV7-9 - TGTGCCAGCAGCCCCTCCGGGACCTACGAGCAGTACTTC CASSPSGTYEQYF
TRBJ2-7 - TRBV7-2 - TGTGCCAGCAAGGGGGGGAGCTCCTACGAGCAGTACTTC CASKGGSSYEQYF
TRBJ1-2 - TRBV7-2 TRBD1 TGTGCCAGCAGAGCCTCTAACCGGGACAGGGTTAACTATGGCTACACCTTC CASRASNRDRVNYGYTF
TRBJ1-6 once TRBV2 - TGTGCCAGCAGACCCCGCCGGAGGTATAATTCACCCCTCCACTTT CASRPRRRYNSPLHF
TRBJ2-2 - TRBV19 TRBD2 TGTGCCAGTACCCCTGGGGGGACTAGCGGGGGTAGGGAGCTGTTTTTT CASTPGGTSGGRELFF
TRBJ1-2 - TRBV11-2 - TGTGCCAGCAGCTTAGTGAGGCGCTATGGCTACACCTTC CASSLVRRYGYTF
TRBJ1-5 - TRBV19 TRBD1 TGTGCCAGTAGTACTGGACAGGGAAGCAATCAGCCCCAGCATTTT CASSTGQGSNQPQHF
TRBJ1-1 - TRBV3-1/TRBV3-2 - TGTGCCAGCAGCCAAGGTAGAAACACTGAAGCTTTCTTT CASSQGRNTEAFF
TRBJ2-7 - TRBV5-1 TRBD2 TGCGCCAGCAGCTTGTCGGGACTAGCGGTTTACGAGCAGTACTTC CASSLSGLAVYEQYF
TRBJ2-5 - TRBV29-1 TRBD2 TGCAGCGTACGACTAGCGGGGGGTTCGTGGGAGACCCAGTACTTC CSVRLAGGSWETQYF
TRBJ2-7 - TRBV27 - TGTGCCAGCAGGACCGGCAGGGTTGGCCCCTACGAGCAGTACTTC CASRTGRVGPYEQYF
TRBJ2-1 - TRBV11-2 TRBD2 TGTGCCAGCAGCTACCTCCCGTCGACTAGCGGTTACAATGAGCAGTTCTTC CASSYLPSTSGYNEQFF
TRBJ1-5 - TRBV5-8 TRBD1 TGTGCCAGCAGCTTCCAGACAGGGAGCAATCAGCCCCAGCATTTT CASSFQTGSNQPQHF
TRBJ2-1 - TRBV7-9 TRBD2 TGTGCCAGCAGCGGGGCTAGCGGGCTCTATGAGCAGTTCTTC CASSGASGLYEQFF
TRBJ2-3 - TRBV7-9 - TGTGCCAGCAGCTTTGTGCAGGACACAGATACGCAGTATTTT CASSFVQDTDTQYF
TRBJ1-2 - TRBV12-3/TRBV12-4 - TGTGCCAGCAGTTCGTCCGGGTACGGCTACACCTTC CASSSSGYGYTF
TRBJ2-5 - TRBV18 TRBD2 TGTGCCAGCTCACCACCACGGAAAACTAGCGGGGCGATAATACAAGAGACCCAGTACTTC CASSPPRKTSGAIIQETQYF
TRBJ1-5 - TRBV19 - TGTGCCACCGCCAACAGGGCTAGCAATCAGCCCCAGCATTTT CATANRASNQPQHF
TRBJ1-2 - TRBV2 - TGTGCCAGCAGTGCTGCGACAGCAAACTATGGCTACACCTTC CASSAATANYGYTF
TRBJ2-7 once TRBV7-6 TRBD1 TGTGCCAGCAGCTTTGGACAGGGGCAATATCCCTACGAGCAGTACTTC CASSFGQGQYPYEQYF
TRBJ2-2 - TRBV10-3 TRBD1 TGTGCCATCACCTCAACCGGGACAGGGGCTCTGACCGGGGAGCTGTTTTTT CAITSTGTGALTGELFF
TRBJ2-5 once TRBV7-2 - TGTGCCAGCAGCTACTCCGGGACAATAGAGACCCAGTACTTC CASSYSGTIETQYF
TRBJ1-3 - TRBV28 - TGTGCCAGCAGTGAGGGGGGGCTCATCTCTGGAAACACCATATATTTT CASSEGGLISGNTIYF
TRBJ1-5 few TRBV6-5 TRBD1 TGTGCCAGCCGGACAGGGGTCAATCAGCCCCAGCATTTT CASRTGVNQPQHF
TRBJ2-1 - TRBV12-3/TRBV12-4 TRBD1 TGTGCCAGCAGTTCAGGGGGTGAGCAGTTCTTC CASSSGGEQFF
TRBJ1-1 - TRBV11-2 - TGTGCCAGCAGCACAAACAGGGATGGAGGAGCTTTCTTT CASSTNRDGGAFF
TRBJ2-7 - TRBV11-2 - TGTGCCAGCAGGGGACTTCGGAGTCCCTACGAGCAGTACTTC CASRGLRSPYEQYF